Listed below are T cell receptor beta chains from one sample, sequenced in a study of Graves' ophthalmopathy and Graves' hyperthyroidism. TCRdb re-derived calls from the multiplex PCR reads in MiXCR, one entry per CDR3 protein. The table has hundreds of thousands of distinct CDR3 sequences, 22% seen once; the top ten hold approximately 6.5%. The sample consisted of peripheral blood. The receptors were gathered from a woman younger than 35 with stable Graves' hyperthyroidism. Some clones in this sample may be carry-over from other donors' samples. CDR3s leave out the opening cysteine and the closing phenylalanine or tryptophan.

TRBJ1-5	TRBV6-1	ATTRAQANQPQH
TRBJ2-7	TRBV15	ATSRERVLGYEQY
TRBJ2-7	TRBV29-1	SVEDRVKDEQY
TRBJ2-5	TRBV6-1	ASSEDRDQGNQETQY
TRBJ2-6	TRBV30	AWSRRGSGANVLT
TRBJ2-7	TRBV29-1	SVEDTPYEQY
TRBJ1-2	TRBV6-1	ATTDRGHGYT
TRBJ1-5	TRBV6-1	ASSPVITDQPQH
TRBJ2-7	TRBV28	ASSSPGDRAYEQY
TRBJ2-7	TRBV11-3	ASSSDRVPYEQY
TRBJ1-1	TRBV5-1	ASSSGGPMNTEAF
TRBJ2-5	TRBV12-3/TRBV12-4	ASRRGGETQY
TRBJ1-5	TRBV20-1	SARGLIPGQSSNQPQH
TRBJ1-5	TRBV12-3/TRBV12-4	ASTSTGDGQPQH
TRBJ2-7	TRBV6-5	ASSYWISRGIYEQY
TRBJ2-5	TRBV6-1	ASSEAQDGPKETQY
TRBJ2-5	TRBV20-1	SAQRSGDETQY
TRBJ1-2	TRBV4-2	ASSQERQGIGYT
TRBJ1-2	TRBV7-9	ASSFRQEVYGYT
TRBJ2-7	TRBV12-3/TRBV12-4	ASSLFWGETEDEQY